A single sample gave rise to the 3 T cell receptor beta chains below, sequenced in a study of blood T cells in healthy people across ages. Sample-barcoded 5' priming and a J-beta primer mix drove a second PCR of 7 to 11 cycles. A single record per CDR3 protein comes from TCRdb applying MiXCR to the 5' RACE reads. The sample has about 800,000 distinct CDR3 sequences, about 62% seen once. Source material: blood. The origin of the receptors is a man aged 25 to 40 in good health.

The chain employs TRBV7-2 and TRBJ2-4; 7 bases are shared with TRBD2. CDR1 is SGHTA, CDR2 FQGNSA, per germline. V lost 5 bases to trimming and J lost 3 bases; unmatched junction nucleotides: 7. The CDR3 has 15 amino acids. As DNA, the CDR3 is TGTGCCAGCAGCCAGGTCACGGGGGGCAAAAACATTCAGTACTTC. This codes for CASSQVTGGKNIQYF.

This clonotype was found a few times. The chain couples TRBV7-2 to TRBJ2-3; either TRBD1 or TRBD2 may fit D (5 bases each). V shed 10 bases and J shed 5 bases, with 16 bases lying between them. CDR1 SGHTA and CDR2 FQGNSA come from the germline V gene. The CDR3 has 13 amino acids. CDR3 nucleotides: TGTGCCACCACACCTCGAGGGGTAGATACGCAGTATTTT. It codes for CATTPRGVDTQYF.

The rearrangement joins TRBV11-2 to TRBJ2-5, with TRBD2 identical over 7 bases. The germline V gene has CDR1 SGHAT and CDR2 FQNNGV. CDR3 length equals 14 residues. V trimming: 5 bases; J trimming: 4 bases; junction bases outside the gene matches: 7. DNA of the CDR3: TGTGCCAGCAGCCCAGGACTAGTTGGAGAGACCCAGTACTTC. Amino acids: CASSPGLVGETQYF.